The 32 T cell receptor beta chains given below trace back to one sample, sequenced in a study of blood T cell repertoires in COVID-19. Some clones are missing from TCRdb's copy, which holds only in-frame ones; the method was immunoSEQ multiplex PCR. The table shows approximately 220,000 clones, with roughly 82% occurring only once. The specimen sequenced was peripheral blood. The receptors shown here come from a woman between 65 and 79 years old with acute or convalescent COVID-19.

This chain uses TRBV28 with TRBJ1-3, with a tentative D call TRBD1 (5 bases). The CDR3 totals 14 residues. Germline loops: CDR1 MDHEN, CDR2 SYDVKM. Deletions cut 1 base from V and 5 bases from J, with 9 bases between. For the CDR3, the DNA is TGTGCCAGCAGTTTATCGGGGGAAAGAAACACCATATATTTT. Amino acid sequence: CASSLSGERNTIYF.

The V gene is TRBV5-4, the J gene TRBJ1-1; no clear D gene. V was cut by 0 bases and J by 2 bases, with 14 bases left in between. CDR1 is SGHNT and CDR2 is YYREEE in the germline V gene (reference sequence). The CDR3 sequence is 16 residues long. Here the CDR3 reads CASSLVPGQRNTEAFF. The CDR3 nucleotides are TGTGCCAGCAGCTTGGTGCCTGGGCAGAGAAACACTGAAGCTTTCTTT. The whole variable domain, filled in from reference TRBV5-4 and TRBJ1-1, reads ETGVTQSPTHLIKTRGQQVTLRCSSQSGHNTVSWYQQALGQGPQFIFQYYREEENGRGNFPPRFSGLQFPNYSSELNVNALELDDSALYLCASSLVPGQRNTEAFFGQGTRLTVV.

The chain combines TRBV15 with TRBJ1-1, with unresolved D. Germline CDR1 and CDR2: LNHNV and YYDKDF (reference sequence). This CDR3 has 17 residues. V lost 0 bases, J lost 2 bases, and 16 bases lay in between. This CDR3 reads CATSRDYGVGSNTEAFF. The CDR3 region has the DNA TGTGCCACCAGCAGAGATTACGGAGTTGGCAGTAACACTGAAGCTTTCTTT.

The chain couples TRBV28 to TRBJ2-1; 8 bases align to TRBD1. The CDR3 spans 13 residues. V lost 3 bases and J lost 8; bases outside the gene matches: 3. Germline V gene data show CDR1 as MDHEN and CDR2 as SYDVKM. DNA of the CDR3: TGTGCCAGCAGTTTGTCAGGGGGCGATGAGCAGTTCTTC. It specifies CASSLSGGDEQFF.

The V call is TRBV11-3, the J call TRBJ2-1; D is unclear. The CDR3 spans 12 residues. V was shortened by 3 bases and J by 5 bases, with 5 bases between the two germline ends. Per germline, CDR1 SGHNT and CDR2 YENEEA. CDR3 in amino acids: CASSFTNNEQFF. CDR3 sequence (DNA): TGTGCCAGCAGCTTCACAAACAATGAGCAGTTCTTC.

The chain joins TRBV7-6 to TRBJ2-6; TRBD1 aligns across 8 bases. CDR1 SGHVS and CDR2 FNYEAQ come from the germline V gene. CDR3 size: 18 residues. V trimming: 5 bases; J trimming: 4 bases; junction bases outside the gene matches: 13. The CDR3 is CASSSWTGRGSGANVLTF. DNA of the CDR3: TGTGCCAGCAGCAGCTGGACAGGGCGAGGGTCCGGGGCCAACGTCCTGACTTTC.

The chain has TRBV2 and TRBJ1-5, with 9 bases matching TRBD1. This CDR3 is built from 14 residues. Germline CDR1 is SNHLY and CDR2 is FYNNEI. After removal of 6 bases from V and 10 bases from J, the junction contained 10 bases not matched to a gene. CDR3 protein: CASSRTGANVPQHF. The CDR3 region has the DNA TGTGCCAGCAGCAGGACAGGGGCGAATGTTCCCCAGCATTTT. Variable domain in full (rest from reference TRBV2 and TRBJ1-5): EPEVTQTPSHQVTQMGQEVILRCVPISNHLYFYWYRQILGQKVEFLVSFYNNEISEKSEIFDDQFSVERPDGSNFTLKIRSTKLEDSAMYFCASSRTGANVPQHFGDGTRLSIL.

This chain uses TRBV5-6 with TRBJ1-2, with TRBD1 matching 10 bases. The germline V gene has CDR1 SGHDT and CDR2 YYEEEE. V was clipped by 3 bases and J by 8 bases; unmatched bases: 1. There are 12 residues in the CDR3. CDR3 DNA: TGTGCCAGCAGCTCGGGACAGGGGGGCTACACCTTC. Translated: CASSSGQGGYTF.

The J gene is TRBJ1-3, the V gene TRBV18, with no clear D. V lost 6 bases and J 0 bases, leaving 15 bases between the germline ends. The CDR3 loop spans 16 amino acids. Germline V gene sequence: CDR1 KGHSH, CDR2 LQKENI. The CDR3 region has the DNA TGTGCCAGCTCCCGCGAGGGCCCGGGCTCTGGAAACACCATATATTTT. As protein: CASSREGPGSGNTIYF.

This chain's CDR3 is CASSQADYEQYF. CDR3 sequence (DNA): TGTGCCAGCAGCCAAGCAGATTACGAGCAGTACTTC. J is TRBJ2-7 and V is TRBV3-1 (or the pseudogene TRBV3-2), with D hard to call. Germline V CDR1 and CDR2: LGHDT, YNNKEL (reference sequence). The CDR3 runs 12 residues. The V end was cut by 1 base, the J end by 4 bases, with 5 bases between.

In its sample, this clone was seen a few times. This chain connects TRBV7-2 to TRBJ2-7; 8 positions agree with TRBD1. Trimming cost V 3 bases and J 5 bases; bases outside gene matches: 3. The CDR3 is made up of 13 amino acids. Germline CDR1 SGHTA, CDR2 FQGNSA. The CDR3 DNA is TGTGCCAGCAGCTTCGACAGGGGCCACGAGCAGTACTTC. Translated: CASSFDRGHEQYF.

This rearrangement joins TRBV3-1 (or the pseudogene TRBV3-2) to TRBJ1-1, with D uncertain. V was shortened by 4 bases and J by 4 bases, with 13 bases between the two germline ends. This CDR3 contains 14 residues. Germline V gene sequence: CDR1 LGHDT, CDR2 YNNKEL (reference sequence). The CDR3 coding sequence is TGTGCCAGCAGCCGAGTCGCCACCTTCACTGAAGCTTTCTTT. Translation: CASSRVATFTEAFF.

This chain connects TRBV11-3 to TRBJ2-7; TRBD1 matches 7 bases. Germline V lookup: CDR1 SGHNT, CDR2 YENEEA. CDR3 length: 13 residues. V gave up 3 bases and J gave up 3 bases; unmatched junction bases: 2. CDR3 region: CASSFRQGYEQYF. The CDR3 DNA is TGTGCCAGCAGCTTTCGACAGGGCTACGAGCAGTACTTC.

The V gene is TRBV10-2, the J gene TRBJ2-5; TRBD2 matches 7 bases. Germline V gene data show CDR1 as WSHSY and CDR2 as SAAADI. V lost 2 bases, J lost 1 base, and 4 bases stayed unmatched. CDR3 size: 15 residues. CDR3 loop: CASSEQSGAQETQYF. The CDR3 nucleotides are TGCGCCAGCAGTGAGCAGAGCGGGGCCCAAGAGACCCAGTACTTC.

The gene calls are TRBV20-1 and TRBJ2-4; 8 bases are a match to TRBD2. The CDR3 is made up of 15 amino acids. Germline CDR1 DFQATT, CDR2 SNEGSKA (reference sequence). Germline trimming cut 3 bases from V and 7 bases from J; bases unmatched to any gene: 11. The CDR3 region has the DNA TGCAGTGCTAGTTCCTTCGGGGGGGGTTGGAACATTCAGTACTTC. This translates into CSASSFGGGWNIQYF.

The V call is TRBV7-8, the J call TRBJ1-2; 9 bases are a match to TRBD1. The CDR3 spans 15 residues. Germline assignment: CDR1 SGHVS and CDR2 FQNEAQ. Trimming took 7 bases from V and 7 from J; bases not matched to a gene: 13. In nucleotides, the CDR3 is TGTGCCAGCACCGAACAGGGGGCTGGACGTGTTGGCTACACCTTC. Amino acid sequence: CASTEQGAGRVGYTF.

CDR3 amino acids: CAIRDLGNTIYF. The CDR3 DNA sequence: TGTGCCATCCGGGATTTGGGAAACACCATATATTTT. The chain has TRBV10-3 and TRBJ1-3, with D unclear. The CDR3 is made up of 12 amino acids. Germline CDR1 ENHRY, CDR2 SYGVKD. Trimming took off 8 bases at V and 4 bases at J, with 9 bases between the two ends.

V usage is TRBV14 and J usage is TRBJ2-2; TRBD2 aligns across 10 bases. The CDR3 is 16 amino acids. Trimming cost V 2 bases and J 7 bases; bases outside gene matches: 7. Germline values: CDR1 SGHDN, CDR2 FVKESK. The CDR3 nucleotides read TGTGCCAGCAGCCAATTCAGCGGGGGGGCCGTCGGGGAGCTGTTTTTT. The encoded protein is CASSQFSGGAVGELFF. The entire variable domain, with the rest obtained from reference TRBV14 and TRBJ2-2, is as follows: EAGVTQFPSHSVIEKGQTVTLRCDPISGHDNLYWYRRVMGKEIKFLLHFVKESKQDESGMPNNRFLAERTGGTYSTLKVQPAELEDSGVYFCASSQFSGGAVGELFFGEGSRLTVL.

The rearrangement links TRBV9 to TRBJ1-1; TRBD1 matches at 8 bases. V dropped 2 bases and J dropped 1; count of bases not matched to a gene: 1. Looked up from germline, CDR1 is SGDLS and CDR2 is YYNGEE. The CDR3 has 14 residues. DNA for the CDR3: TGTGCCAGCAGCGTCGACAGGGGGAACACTGAAGCTTTCTTT. As protein: CASSVDRGNTEAFF.

V usage is TRBV3-1 (or the pseudogene TRBV3-2) and J usage is TRBJ2-2, with D tentatively TRBD2 (6 bases). The CDR3 has 16 residues. Trimming removed 4 bases from V and 2 bases from J, with 14 bases in between. The germline gives CDR1 LGHDT, CDR2 YNNKEL (reference sequence). As DNA, the CDR3 is TGTGCCAGCAGCCCTACCGGGACTTTTAACACCGGGGAGCTGTTTTTT. Its translation is CASSPTGTFNTGELFF.

The V call is TRBV6-5, the J call TRBJ1-2; TRBD1 aligns across 7 bases. V shed 6 bases, J shed 4 bases, and the junction held 5 bases outside the gene matches. The CDR3 has 13 residues. Germline CDR1 reads MNHEY; CDR2 reads SVGAGI. The CDR3 spells CASSLTGLYGYTF. The CDR3 nucleotides are TGTGCCAGCAGCCTGACAGGGCTCTATGGCTACACCTTC.

This clone was seen just once. This chain uses TRBV7-9 with TRBJ1-4; 7 bases line up with TRBD1. V trimming: 5 bases; J trimming: 6 bases; junction bases outside the gene matches: 3. CDR1 is SEHNR, CDR2 FQNEAQ, per germline (reference sequence). There are 13 residues in the CDR3. The CDR3 coding sequence is TGTGCCAGCAGCGACAGGGTGGATGAAAAACTGTTTTTT. As protein: CASSDRVDEKLFF.

The sample holds a few counts of this clone. The chain couples TRBV3-1 (or the pseudogene TRBV3-2) to TRBJ1-2, with TRBD1 matching 10 bases. The CDR3 is made up of 15 amino acids. The junction had 7 bases not matched to a gene; V was cut back by 1 base and J by 8 bases. The germline CDR1 and CDR2 sequences are LGHDT and YNNKEL (reference sequence). The CDR3, as DNA: TGTGCCAGCAGCCAAGGAGACAGGGGGCCTAGAGGCTACACCTTC. This sequence encodes CASSQGDRGPRGYTF.

This chain uses TRBV4-3 with TRBJ2-2; a possible D gene is TRBD2 (5 bases). The CDR3 is 16 residues long. Germline V gene lookup returns CDR1 LGHNA and CDR2 YSLEER. Trimming left V 1 base short and J 4 bases short, with 13 bases between. The CDR3 sequence is CASSQGGGLGTGELFF. In nucleotides, the CDR3 is TGCGCCAGCAGCCAAGGCGGCGGGCTGGGCACCGGGGAGCTGTTTTTT.

Details on this clone: One end of the junction does not line up with germline, which may come from a read error. V usage is TRBV30 and J usage is TRBJ1-5; tentative D call: TRBD1 (6 bases). In germline, CDR1 is GTSNPN, CDR2 SVGIG (reference sequence). CDR3 size: 14 residues. CDR3: CAWSSWGGNKPQHF. CDR3 sequence (DNA): TGTGCCTGGAGTTCTTGGGGGGGCAATAAGCCCCAGCATTTT.

The chain links TRBV7-8 to TRBJ1-3; possibly TRBD1 for D (6 bases). V was pared by 5 bases and J by 2 bases, with 10 bases between. Germline lookup yields CDR1 SGHVS and CDR2 FQNEAQ. The CDR3 is 14 residues long. As DNA, the CDR3 is TGTGCCAGCAGCACACAGGGTGCTGGAAACACCATATATTTT. Its translation: CASSTQGAGNTIYF. The full variable domain, in which reference TRBV7-8 and TRBJ1-3 provide the parts outside the CDR3, is GAGVSQSPRYKVAKRGQDVALRCDPISGHVSLFWYQQALGQGPEFLTYFQNEAQLDKSGLPSDRFFAERPEGSVSTLKIQRTQQEDSAVYLCASSTQGAGNTIYFGEGSWLTVV.

The genes are TRBV14 and TRBJ2-6; 10 bases map to TRBD2. CDR1 is SGHDN, CDR2 FVKESK, per germline. There are 17 residues in the CDR3. J was trimmed by 3 bases and V by 4 bases; bases with no gene match: 6. In nucleotides, the CDR3 is TGTGCCAGCAGCCTACTAGCGGGGTTACTTGGGGCCAACGTCCTGACTTTC. Residues: CASSLLAGLLGANVLTF.

This clone was observed once. The chain recombines TRBV29-1 with TRBJ2-7; 7 bases line up with TRBD1. The V segment lost 6 bases and the J segment 8 bases; nucleotides outside the gene matches: 10. This CDR3 spans 12 amino acids. Germline lookup yields CDR1 SQVTM and CDR2 ANQGSEA. The CDR3 spells CSVAPGTEQQYF. CDR3 DNA sequence: TGCAGCGTCGCCCCCGGGACAGAGCAGCAGTACTTC.

This clone occurred once. J is TRBJ1-5 and V is TRBV9, with 7 bases identical to TRBD1. The CDR3 totals 14 residues. After removal of 3 bases from V and 2 bases from J, the junction contained 2 bases not matched to a gene. Germline-derived CDR1 and CDR2 are SGDLS and YYNGEE. The CDR3 coding sequence is TGTGCCAGCAGCGCTACAGGGGGCAATCAGCCCCAGCATTTT. Protein: CASSATGGNQPQHF. The full variable domain, with the rest looked up from reference TRBV9 and TRBJ1-5, is DSGVTQTPKHLITATGQRVTLRCSPRSGDLSVYWYQQSLDQGLQFLIQYYNGEERAKGNILERFSAQQFPDLHSELNLSSLELGDSALYFCASSATGGNQPQHFGDGTRLSIL.

The chain recombines TRBV7-2 with TRBJ1-3; TRBD1 aligns across 10 bases. V gave up 1 base and J gave up 2 bases; unmatched junction bases: 5. The CDR3 is made up of 17 amino acids. Germline assignment: CDR1 SGHTA and CDR2 FQGNSA. CDR3 residues: CASSLVVGQGAGNTIYF. The DNA for the CDR3 is TGTGCCAGCAGCTTAGTTGTAGGACAGGGGGCTGGAAACACCATATATTTT.

Concerning this clone itself: One end of the junction fails to match germline, which may point to a read error. The chain uses TRBV11-2 and TRBJ2-5; D perhaps matches TRBD2 (6 bases). CDR3 length: 16 amino acids. CDR1 is SGHAT, CDR2 FQNNGV, per germline. The chain's CDR3 is CASSLGARGRLETQYF. In DNA form, the CDR3 reads TGTGCCAGCAGCTTAGGGGCCCGAGGTAGACTAGAGACTCAGTACTTC. The variable domain in full, completed from reference TRBV11-2 and TRBJ2-5, reads EAGVAQSPRYKIIEKRQSVAFWCNPISGHATLYWYQQILGQGPKLLIQFQNNGVVDDSQLPKDRFSAERLKGVDSTLKIQPAKLEDSAVYLCASSLGARGRLETQYFGPGTRLLVL.

The rearrangement uses TRBV5-1 and TRBJ1-3; TRBD1 is a possible D gene (6 bases). The germline V gene has CDR1 SGHRS and CDR2 YFSETQ. This CDR3 region has 14 residues. V lost 4 bases and J 4 bases, leaving 12 bases between the germline ends. The CDR3 loop reads CASSVQGEGNTIYF. The DNA of the CDR3 is TGCGCCAGCAGCGTACAGGGCGAGGGAAACACCATATATTTT. The complete variable domain, with remaining parts taken from reference TRBV5-1 and TRBJ1-3, reads KAGVTQTPRYLIKTRGQQVTLSCSPISGHRSVSWYQQTPGQGLQFLFEYFSETQRNKGNFPGRFSGRQFSNSRSEMNVSTLELGDSALYLCASSVQGEGNTIYFGEGSWLTVV.